Listed below are T cell receptor beta chains from one sample, sequenced in a study of T cell repertoires in cytomegalovirus infection. TCRdb passed the reads through MiXCR, listing each CDR3 protein once. Of hundreds of thousands of distinct CDR3 sequences listed, about a sixth are singletons. Sequencing was performed on PBMCs. The receptors shown here come from a human donor in good health (CMV status not recorded). Some clones in this sample may be carry-over from other donors' samples. The CDR3 runs from the conserved cysteine through the conserved F or W. Fields, in order: J gene, clone size, V gene, D gene, CDR3 DNA, CDR3 protein. D genes are given only for firm matches. Some rows have no size entry. The others give once, few or many, or a class for an expanded clone.

j_gene: TRBJ2-3; abundance: .; v_gene: TRBV9; d_gene: .; CDR3nt: TGTGCCAGCAGCCCAAATTGGGGCTATGGAACAGATACGCAGTATTTT; CDR3aa: CASSPNWGYGTDTQYF
j_gene: TRBJ1-5; abundance: .; v_gene: TRBV7-2; d_gene: .; CDR3nt: TGTGCCAGCAGCCTATCTTCAGGGAACAATCAGCCCCAGCATTTT; CDR3aa: CASSLSSGNNQPQHF
j_gene: TRBJ2-2; abundance: .; v_gene: TRBV7-8; d_gene: .; CDR3nt: TGTGCCAGCAGCATAGGAGTAGGACAGCACGGGGAGCTGTTTTTT; CDR3aa: CASSIGVGQHGELFF
j_gene: TRBJ2-1; abundance: .; v_gene: TRBV12-3/TRBV12-4; d_gene: .; CDR3nt: TGTGCCGGCAGTTTAATGGGGAATGAGCAGTTCTTC; CDR3aa: CAGSLMGNEQFF
j_gene: TRBJ2-3; abundance: many; v_gene: TRBV6-2/TRBV6-3; d_gene: .; CDR3nt: TGTGCCAGCAGTTCCTCCACCTTAGGGGATACGCAGTATTTT; CDR3aa: CASSSSTLGDTQYF
j_gene: TRBJ2-7; abundance: many; v_gene: TRBV7-2; d_gene: TRBD1; CDR3nt: TGTGCCAGCAGCCCCCGGACAGGGGGGGGTCCCTACGAGCAGTACTTC; CDR3aa: CASSPRTGGGPYEQYF
j_gene: TRBJ2-7; abundance: .; v_gene: TRBV5-1; d_gene: TRBD1; CDR3nt: TGCGCCAGCAGCGCGGGACAGGGACCCGAGCAGTACTTC; CDR3aa: CASSAGQGPEQYF
j_gene: TRBJ2-4; abundance: .; v_gene: TRBV27; d_gene: TRBD2; CDR3nt: TGTGCCAGCAGTGAATTGACTAGCGGTGCCAAAAACATTCAGTACTTC; CDR3aa: CASSELTSGAKNIQYF
j_gene: TRBJ2-3; abundance: many; v_gene: TRBV7-9; d_gene: .; CDR3nt: TGTGCCAGCATCCCCTTAAACAGGGATGCAGATACGCAGTATTTT; CDR3aa: CASIPLNRDADTQYF
j_gene: TRBJ1-1; abundance: .; v_gene: TRBV7-9; d_gene: .; CDR3nt: TGTGCCAGCTCACCCCGGGGTGCCGCGAGGACTGAAGCTTTCTTT; CDR3aa: CASSPRGAARTEAFF
j_gene: TRBJ1-1; abundance: once; v_gene: TRBV7-4; d_gene: .; CDR3nt: TGTGCCAGCAGCTTAGTTTTGGTTTTTACCCCCGTGCAAGCTTTCTTT; CDR3aa: CASSLVLVFTPVQAFF
j_gene: TRBJ1-2; abundance: few; v_gene: TRBV19; d_gene: .; CDR3nt: TGTGCCAGTAGTACACTATACTATGGCTACACCTTC; CDR3aa: CASSTLYYGYTF
j_gene: TRBJ2-2; abundance: many; v_gene: TRBV7-2; d_gene: TRBD2; CDR3nt: TGTGCCAGCAGCTTATTGCCTAGCGGGAGGGCCGACACCGGGGAGCTGTTTTTT; CDR3aa: CASSLLPSGRADTGELFF
j_gene: TRBJ2-3; abundance: few; v_gene: TRBV7-6; d_gene: .; CDR3nt: TGTGCCAGCAGCTTATCGGTCCCTAGCACAGATACGCAGTATTTT; CDR3aa: CASSLSVPSTDTQYF
j_gene: TRBJ2-7; abundance: .; v_gene: TRBV3-1; d_gene: TRBD2; CDR3nt: TGTGCCAGCAGCCAAAGGCCCAGGACTAGCGGGTACTACGAGCAGTACTTC; CDR3aa: CASSQRPRTSGYYEQYF
j_gene: TRBJ2-3; abundance: .; v_gene: TRBV29-1; d_gene: .; CDR3nt: TGCAGCGTTGAACATGGGAGCACAGATACGCAGTATTTT; CDR3aa: CSVEHGSTDTQYF
j_gene: TRBJ2-1; abundance: many; v_gene: TRBV7-2; d_gene: .; CDR3nt: TGTGCCAGCAAGACACACCGGGGTCAGTCCTACAATGAGCAGTTCTTC; CDR3aa: CASKTHRGQSYNEQFF
j_gene: TRBJ2-7; abundance: many; v_gene: TRBV7-9; d_gene: .; CDR3nt: TGTGCCAGCAGCCCCCAGGGACACCGAACTGGGGAGCAGTACTTC; CDR3aa: CASSPQGHRTGEQYF
j_gene: TRBJ2-1; abundance: many; v_gene: TRBV7-6; d_gene: TRBD2; CDR3nt: TGTGCCAGCAGGACGAAGCGGGACTCCTACAATGAGCAGTTCTTC; CDR3aa: CASRTKRDSYNEQFF
j_gene: TRBJ2-3; abundance: .; v_gene: TRBV4-2; d_gene: .; CDR3nt: TGTGCCAGCAGCCAAGAGGACTTCGGGGCAGATACGCAGTATTTT; CDR3aa: CASSQEDFGADTQYF
j_gene: TRBJ2-1; abundance: few; v_gene: TRBV20-1; d_gene: .; CDR3nt: TGCAGTGCTTATCTCTTTAGGGACAATGAGCAGTTCTTC; CDR3aa: CSAYLFRDNEQFF
j_gene: TRBJ2-7; abundance: .; v_gene: TRBV29-1; d_gene: .; CDR3nt: TGCAGCGTTGAAGATGGGACCGCCGCCTCCTACGAGCAGTACTTC; CDR3aa: CSVEDGTAASYEQYF
j_gene: TRBJ2-3; abundance: many; v_gene: TRBV7-2; d_gene: TRBD2; CDR3nt: TGTGCCAGCAGCGCCTCCACTAGCGGGAGGACGCAGTATTTT; CDR3aa: CASSASTSGRTQYF
j_gene: TRBJ2-2; abundance: many; v_gene: TRBV7-7; d_gene: TRBD2; CDR3nt: TGTGCTAGCAGCTTATGGCGGGAGGGCACCGGGGAGCTGTTTTTT; CDR3aa: CASSLWREGTGELFF
j_gene: TRBJ1-2; abundance: .; v_gene: TRBV2; d_gene: .; CDR3nt: TGTGCCACCTGGGGCAGCGACTATGGCTACACCTTC; CDR3aa: CATWGSDYGYTF
j_gene: TRBJ2-6; abundance: once; v_gene: TRBV20-1; d_gene: TRBD1; CDR3nt: TGCAGTGCCCGTGACAGGGCTGGGGCCAACGTCCTGACTTTC; CDR3aa: CSARDRAGANVLTF
j_gene: TRBJ2-7; abundance: many; v_gene: TRBV7-2; d_gene: .; CDR3nt: TGTGCCAGCAGCTTAACTAGCTCCTACGAGCAGTACTTC; CDR3aa: CASSLTSSYEQYF
j_gene: TRBJ1-2; abundance: many; v_gene: TRBV7-6; d_gene: .; CDR3nt: TGTGCCAGCAGCCCCGATGGAAACGGCTACACCTTC; CDR3aa: CASSPDGNGYTF
j_gene: TRBJ2-5; abundance: few; v_gene: TRBV7-2; d_gene: .; CDR3nt: TGTGCCAGCAGCTTAGGAGGTGGTGGGGGGGAGACCCAGTACTTC; CDR3aa: CASSLGGGGGETQYF
j_gene: TRBJ2-5; abundance: many; v_gene: TRBV7-8; d_gene: .; CDR3nt: TGTGCCAGCAGCCTCCGGCCGGGAGAGACCCAGTACTTC; CDR3aa: CASSLRPGETQYF
j_gene: TRBJ2-3; abundance: .; v_gene: TRBV6-1; d_gene: TRBD2; CDR3nt: TGTGCCAGCAGTGACCCTCCGGGACTAGAAACAGATACGCAGTATTTT; CDR3aa: CASSDPPGLETDTQYF
j_gene: TRBJ2-1; abundance: many; v_gene: TRBV7-2; d_gene: .; CDR3nt: TGTGCCAGCAGCTTCTTTCCGGGACCCCGAAACAATGAGCAGTTCTTC; CDR3aa: CASSFFPGPRNNEQFF
j_gene: TRBJ2-5; abundance: few; v_gene: TRBV20-1; d_gene: .; CDR3nt: TGCAGTGCTGACCCCAGAGGGGTGGAGACCCAGTACTTC; CDR3aa: CSADPRGVETQYF
j_gene: TRBJ1-1; abundance: .; v_gene: TRBV20-1; d_gene: .; CDR3nt: TGCAGTGCTTACATGAACACTGAAGCTTTCTTT; CDR3aa: CSAYMNTEAFF
j_gene: TRBJ1-1; abundance: once; v_gene: TRBV2; d_gene: .; CDR3nt: TGTGCCAGCAGAACAGGCTCGAACACTGAAGCTTTCTTT; CDR3aa: CASRTGSNTEAFF
j_gene: TRBJ1-2; abundance: few; v_gene: TRBV7-9; d_gene: TRBD1; CDR3nt: TGTGCCAGCAGCTTGATGAGCAGGGGGCTCTATGGCTACACCTTC; CDR3aa: CASSLMSRGLYGYTF
j_gene: TRBJ1-3; abundance: .; v_gene: TRBV20-1; d_gene: .; CDR3nt: TGCAGTGCTAGATCAACTGGAAACACCATATATTTT; CDR3aa: CSARSTGNTIYF
j_gene: TRBJ1-1; abundance: .; v_gene: TRBV29-1; d_gene: .; CDR3nt: TGCAGCGTCACCCTTCGAGGGGGGACTGAAGCTTTCTTT; CDR3aa: CSVTLRGGTEAFF
j_gene: TRBJ2-1; abundance: .; v_gene: TRBV19; d_gene: TRBD2; CDR3nt: TGTGCCAGTAGATATACTAGCGGGGGGGACAATGAGCAGTTCTTC; CDR3aa: CASRYTSGGDNEQFF
j_gene: TRBJ2-3; abundance: few; v_gene: TRBV20-1; d_gene: TRBD1; CDR3nt: TGCAGTGCTAGAGCTGACAGGGGGACCCCAGATACGCAGTATTTT; CDR3aa: CSARADRGTPDTQYF
j_gene: TRBJ2-7; abundance: .; v_gene: TRBV6-2/TRBV6-3; d_gene: TRBD1; CDR3nt: TGTGCCAGCAGCTTCCCAGGGGGCAGGGGTCTTGGCGAGCAGTACTTC; CDR3aa: CASSFPGGRGLGEQYF
j_gene: TRBJ1-5; abundance: many; v_gene: TRBV7-2; d_gene: TRBD1; CDR3nt: TGTGCCAGCAGCTTAGTAGTTTCGACAGGGCGTCAGCCCCAGCATTTT; CDR3aa: CASSLVVSTGRQPQHF
j_gene: TRBJ2-7; abundance: few; v_gene: TRBV2; d_gene: .; CDR3nt: TGTGCCAGCTCACTAGCCCAGACTGAGGGCTACGAGCAGTACTTC; CDR3aa: CASSLAQTEGYEQYF
j_gene: TRBJ1-2; abundance: .; v_gene: TRBV19; d_gene: TRBD1; CDR3nt: TGTGCCAGTAGTATCACGGCAGGGGGAGATAACTATGGCTACACCTTC; CDR3aa: CASSITAGGDNYGYTF
j_gene: TRBJ2-5; abundance: many; v_gene: TRBV7-6; d_gene: .; CDR3nt: TGTGCCAGCAGCTATACAGGCACTGAGACCCAGTACTTC; CDR3aa: CASSYTGTETQYF
j_gene: TRBJ2-7; abundance: .; v_gene: TRBV10-3; d_gene: TRBD1; CDR3nt: TGTGCCACCGAAAAGGGACAGCCAAGCTCCTACGAGCAGTACTTC; CDR3aa: CATEKGQPSSYEQYF
j_gene: TRBJ1-4; abundance: .; v_gene: TRBV20-1; d_gene: .; CDR3nt: TGCAGTGCTAGCGCTATAGGACAGAGCGAAAAACTGTTTTTT; CDR3aa: CSASAIGQSEKLFF
j_gene: TRBJ2-6; abundance: .; v_gene: TRBV12-3/TRBV12-4; d_gene: .; CDR3nt: TGTGCCAGCAGTTTAGGCGGGCTGGGTGGGGCCAACGTCCTGACTTTC; CDR3aa: CASSLGGLGGANVLTF
j_gene: TRBJ1-3; abundance: many; v_gene: TRBV4-1; d_gene: .; CDR3nt: TGCGCCAGCAGCCAAACGAGGGCATTTGGAAACACCATATATTTT; CDR3aa: CASSQTRAFGNTIYF
j_gene: TRBJ1-4; abundance: many; v_gene: TRBV12-3/TRBV12-4; d_gene: .; CDR3nt: TGTGCCAGCAGTTTCGATCAAGAAAAACTGTTTTTT; CDR3aa: CASSFDQEKLFF